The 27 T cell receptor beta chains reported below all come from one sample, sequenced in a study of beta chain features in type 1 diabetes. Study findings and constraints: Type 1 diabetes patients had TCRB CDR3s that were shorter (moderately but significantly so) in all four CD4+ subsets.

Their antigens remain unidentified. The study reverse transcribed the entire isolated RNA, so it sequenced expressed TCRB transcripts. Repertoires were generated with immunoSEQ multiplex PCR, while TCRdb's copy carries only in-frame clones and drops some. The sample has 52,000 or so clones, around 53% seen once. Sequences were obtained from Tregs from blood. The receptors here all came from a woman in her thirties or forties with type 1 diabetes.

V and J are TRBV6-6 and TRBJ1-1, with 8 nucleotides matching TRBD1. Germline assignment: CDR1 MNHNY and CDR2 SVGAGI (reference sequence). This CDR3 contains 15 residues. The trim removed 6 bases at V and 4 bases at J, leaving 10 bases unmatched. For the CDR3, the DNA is TGTGCCAGCAGGCCTTTTGACAGGGGAGGCACTGAAGCTTTCTTT. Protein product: CASRPFDRGGTEAFF.

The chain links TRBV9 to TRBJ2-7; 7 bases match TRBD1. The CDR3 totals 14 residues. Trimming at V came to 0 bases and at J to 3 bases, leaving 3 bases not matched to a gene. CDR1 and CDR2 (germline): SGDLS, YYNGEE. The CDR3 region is CASSVGPGGYEQYF. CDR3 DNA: TGTGCCAGCAGCGTAGGTCCAGGGGGCTACGAGCAGTACTTC.

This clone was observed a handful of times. For the CDR3, the DNA is TGCGCCAGCAGCTTGGCCCTGGACAGGATGGTTAATTCACCCCTCCACTTT. Translated, it gives CASSLALDRMVNSPLHF. V usage is TRBV5-1 and J usage is TRBJ1-6, with TRBD1 matching over 7 bases. Germline V gene data show CDR1 as SGHRS and CDR2 as YFSETQ. Trimming at V came to 0 bases and at J to 6 bases, leaving 9 bases not matched to a gene. The CDR3 runs to 17 residues.

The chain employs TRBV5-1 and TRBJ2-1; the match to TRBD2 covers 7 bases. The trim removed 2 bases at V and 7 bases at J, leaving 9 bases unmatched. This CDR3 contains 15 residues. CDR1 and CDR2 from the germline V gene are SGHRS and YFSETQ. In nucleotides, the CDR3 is TGCGCCAGCAGCTTTTGGGGGGGGAAGGAAAATGAGCAGTTCTTC. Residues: CASSFWGGKENEQFF.

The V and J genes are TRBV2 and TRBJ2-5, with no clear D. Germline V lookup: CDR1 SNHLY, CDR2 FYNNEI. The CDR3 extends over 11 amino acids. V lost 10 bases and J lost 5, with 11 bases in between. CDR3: CATSTVETQYF. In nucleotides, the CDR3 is TGTGCCACCTCTACGGTGGAGACCCAGTACTTC. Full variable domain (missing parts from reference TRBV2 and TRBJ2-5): EPEVTQTPSHQVTQMGQEVILRCVPISNHLYFYWYRQILGQKVEFLVSFYNNEISEKSEIFDDQFSVERPDGSNFTLKIRSTKLEDSAMYFCATSTVETQYFGPGTRLLVL.

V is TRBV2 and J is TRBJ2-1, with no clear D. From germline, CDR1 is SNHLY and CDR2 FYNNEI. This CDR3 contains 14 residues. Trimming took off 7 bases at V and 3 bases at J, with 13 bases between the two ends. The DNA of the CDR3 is TGTGCCAGCATAACACAGAAAATCTACAATGAGCAGTTCTTC. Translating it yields CASITQKIYNEQFF.

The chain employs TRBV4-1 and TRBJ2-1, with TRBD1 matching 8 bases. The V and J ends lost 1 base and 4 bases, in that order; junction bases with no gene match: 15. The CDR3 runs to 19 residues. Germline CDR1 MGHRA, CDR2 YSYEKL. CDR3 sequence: CASSQGQGATTSPYNEQFF. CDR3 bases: TGCGCCAGCAGCCAAGGGCAGGGGGCTACCACGTCCCCTTACAATGAGCAGTTCTTC.

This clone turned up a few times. Here the CDR3 DNA reads TGTGCCAGCTCACCCGACAGGGTCAATGAGCAGTTCTTC. Amino acid sequence: CASSPDRVNEQFF. The chain links TRBV18 to TRBJ2-1, with 7 positions matching TRBD1. Trimming cost V 3 bases and J 6 bases; bases outside gene matches: 2. CDR1 is KGHSH and CDR2 is LQKENI in the germline V gene. This CDR3 spans 13 amino acids.

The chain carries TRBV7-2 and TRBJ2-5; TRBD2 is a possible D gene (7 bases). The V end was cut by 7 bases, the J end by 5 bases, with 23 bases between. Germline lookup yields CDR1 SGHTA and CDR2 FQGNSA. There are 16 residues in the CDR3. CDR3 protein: CASTSGGAFKVETQYF. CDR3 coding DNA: TGTGCCAGCACCTCTGGGGGGGCTTTTAAAGTGGAGACCCAGTACTTC. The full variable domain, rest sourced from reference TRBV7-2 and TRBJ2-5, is GAGVSQSPSNKVTEKGKDVELRCDPISGHTALYWYRQSLGQGLEFLIYFQGNSAPDKSGLPSDRFSAERTGGSVSTLTIQRTQQEDSAVYLCASTSGGAFKVETQYFGPGTRLLVL.

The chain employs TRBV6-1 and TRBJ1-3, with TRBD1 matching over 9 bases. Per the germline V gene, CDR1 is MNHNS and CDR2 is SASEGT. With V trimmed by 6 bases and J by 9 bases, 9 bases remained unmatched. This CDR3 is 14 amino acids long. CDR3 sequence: CASSEPGTGFTIYF. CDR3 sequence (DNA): TGTGCCAGCAGCGAGCCAGGGACAGGGTTCACCATATATTTT.

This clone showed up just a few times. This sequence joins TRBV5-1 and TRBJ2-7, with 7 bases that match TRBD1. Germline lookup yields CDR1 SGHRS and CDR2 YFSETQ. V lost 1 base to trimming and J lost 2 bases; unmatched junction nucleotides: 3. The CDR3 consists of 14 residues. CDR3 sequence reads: CASSLRDRPYEQYF. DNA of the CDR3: TGCGCCAGCAGCTTGCGGGACAGACCCTACGAGCAGTACTTC.

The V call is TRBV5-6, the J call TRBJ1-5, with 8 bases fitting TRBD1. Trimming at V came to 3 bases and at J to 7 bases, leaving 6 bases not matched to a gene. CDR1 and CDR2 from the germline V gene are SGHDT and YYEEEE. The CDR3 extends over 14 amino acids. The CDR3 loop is CASSYGQGGQPQHF. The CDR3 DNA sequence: TGTGCCAGCAGCTACGGACAGGGAGGGCAGCCCCAGCATTTT.

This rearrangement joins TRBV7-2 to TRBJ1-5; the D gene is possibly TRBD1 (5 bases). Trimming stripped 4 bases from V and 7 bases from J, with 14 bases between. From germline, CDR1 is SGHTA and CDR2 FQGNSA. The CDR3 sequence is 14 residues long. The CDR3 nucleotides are TGTGCCAGCAGCTCTTCGGGGGGTGAACAGCCCCAGCATTTT. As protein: CASSSSGGEQPQHF.

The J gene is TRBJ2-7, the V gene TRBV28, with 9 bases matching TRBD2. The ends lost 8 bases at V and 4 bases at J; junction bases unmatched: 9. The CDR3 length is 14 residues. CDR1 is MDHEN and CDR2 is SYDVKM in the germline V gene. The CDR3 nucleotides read TGTGCCAGCGAGAAAAGCGGGAGGAATTACGAGCAGTACTTC. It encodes CASEKSGRNYEQYF.

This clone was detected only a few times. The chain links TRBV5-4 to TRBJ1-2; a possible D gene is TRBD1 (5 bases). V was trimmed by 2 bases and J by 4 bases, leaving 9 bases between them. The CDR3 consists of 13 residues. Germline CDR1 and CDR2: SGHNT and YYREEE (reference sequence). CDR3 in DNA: TGTGCCAGCAGCTTCGACAGTCTCTATGGCTACACCTTC. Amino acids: CASSFDSLYGYTF.

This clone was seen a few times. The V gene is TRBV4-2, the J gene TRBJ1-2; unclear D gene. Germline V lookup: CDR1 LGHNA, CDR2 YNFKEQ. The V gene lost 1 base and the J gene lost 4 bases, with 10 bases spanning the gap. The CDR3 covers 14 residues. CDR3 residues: CASSQGSKSYGYTF. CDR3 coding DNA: TGTGCCAGCAGCCAAGGGTCTAAGAGCTATGGCTACACCTTC.

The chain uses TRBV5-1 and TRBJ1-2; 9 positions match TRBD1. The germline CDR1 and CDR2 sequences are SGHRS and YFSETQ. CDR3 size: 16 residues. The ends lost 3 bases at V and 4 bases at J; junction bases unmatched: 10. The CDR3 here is CASSYTGTGSSYGYTF. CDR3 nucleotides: TGCGCCAGCAGCTATACCGGGACAGGGTCTTCCTATGGCTACACCTTC.

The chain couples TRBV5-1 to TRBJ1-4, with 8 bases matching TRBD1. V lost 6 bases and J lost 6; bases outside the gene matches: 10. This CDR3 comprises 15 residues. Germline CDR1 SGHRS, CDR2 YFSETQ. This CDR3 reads CASTQGGRTDEKLFF. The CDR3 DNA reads TGCGCCAGCACACAGGGGGGACGGACGGATGAAAAACTGTTTTTT.

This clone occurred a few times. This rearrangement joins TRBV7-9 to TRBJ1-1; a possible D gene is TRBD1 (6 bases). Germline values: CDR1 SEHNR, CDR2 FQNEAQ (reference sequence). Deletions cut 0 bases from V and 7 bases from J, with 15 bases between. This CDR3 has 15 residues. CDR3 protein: CASSLAGGQTGEAFF. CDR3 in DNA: TGTGCCAGCAGCTTAGCTGGGGGCCAGACGGGTGAAGCTTTCTTT.

The CDR3 loop reads CASSYRVNYGYTF. CDR3 bases: TGTGCCAGCAGTTACAGGGTAAACTATGGCTACACCTTC. This chain uses TRBV28 with TRBJ1-2, with D maybe TRBD1 (6 bases). Germline lookup yields CDR1 MDHEN and CDR2 SYDVKM. V gave up 4 bases and J gave up 2 bases, with 8 bases separating them. The CDR3 totals 13 residues.

CDR3 region: CSVEGRDRDNYGYTF. As DNA, the CDR3 is TGCAGCGTCGAGGGAAGGGACAGAGATAACTATGGCTACACCTTC. This chain links TRBV29-1 with TRBJ1-2; 7 nucleotides agree with TRBD1. The CDR3 length is 15 residues. Trimming took 6 bases from V and 1 from J; bases not matched to a gene: 11. Germline V gives CDR1 SQVTM, CDR2 ANQGSEA.

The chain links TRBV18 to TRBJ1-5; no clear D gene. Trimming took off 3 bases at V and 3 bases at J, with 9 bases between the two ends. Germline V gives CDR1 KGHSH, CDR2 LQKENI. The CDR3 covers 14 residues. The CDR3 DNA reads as TGTGCCAGCTCACCCGTCGGGGTCAATCAGCCCCAGCATTTT. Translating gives CASSPVGVNQPQHF.

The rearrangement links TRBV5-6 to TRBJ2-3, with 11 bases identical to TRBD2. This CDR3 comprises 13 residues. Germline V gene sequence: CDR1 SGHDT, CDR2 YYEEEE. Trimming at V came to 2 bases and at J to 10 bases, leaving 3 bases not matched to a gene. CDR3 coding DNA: TGTGCCAGCAGCTTTGTAGCGGGAGGGCCGCAGTATTTT. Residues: CASSFVAGGPQYF.

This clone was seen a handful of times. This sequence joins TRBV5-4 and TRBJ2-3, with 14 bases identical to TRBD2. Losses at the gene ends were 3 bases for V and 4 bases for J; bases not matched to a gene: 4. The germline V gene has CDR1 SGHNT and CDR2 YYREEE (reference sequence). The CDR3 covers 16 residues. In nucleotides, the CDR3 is TGTGCCAGCAGCTATGGGACTAGCGGGAGTGCAGATACGCAGTATTTT. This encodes CASSYGTSGSADTQYF.

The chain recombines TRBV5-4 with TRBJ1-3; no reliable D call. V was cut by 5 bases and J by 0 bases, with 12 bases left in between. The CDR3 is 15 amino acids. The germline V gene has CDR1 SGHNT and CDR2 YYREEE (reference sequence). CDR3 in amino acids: CASSPGVPSGNTIYF. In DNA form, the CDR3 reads TGTGCCAGCAGTCCCGGAGTTCCCTCTGGAAACACCATATATTTT.

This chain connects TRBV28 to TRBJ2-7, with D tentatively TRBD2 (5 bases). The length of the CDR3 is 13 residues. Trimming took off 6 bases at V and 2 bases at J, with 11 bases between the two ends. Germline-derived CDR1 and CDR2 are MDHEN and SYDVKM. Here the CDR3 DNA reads TGTGCCAGCAGCCCGAGGGCTACCTACGAGCAGTACTTC. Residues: CASSPRATYEQYF.

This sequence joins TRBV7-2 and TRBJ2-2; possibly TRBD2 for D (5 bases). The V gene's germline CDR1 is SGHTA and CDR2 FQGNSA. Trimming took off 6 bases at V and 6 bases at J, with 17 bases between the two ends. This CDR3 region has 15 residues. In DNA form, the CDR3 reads TGTGCCAGCAGGCCCGTAGGGCGGGTGGCCGGGGAGCTGTTTTTT. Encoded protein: CASRPVGRVAGELFF.